These 24 T cell receptor beta chains share one sample of origin, sequenced in a study of T cell responses to AZD1222 COVID-19 vaccine. Clones were read by immunoSEQ multiplex PCR, and TCRdb kept only the in-frame ones, dropping some. Of roughly 120,000 clones in the sample, about 91% were seen once. Sequenced here: peripheral blood, sampled 28 days after the second AZD1222 dose. These receptors came from an adult who received the AZD1222 COVID-19 vaccine.

V gene TRBV4-1 combines with J gene TRBJ2-1; 8 bases agree with TRBD2. Germline CDR1 is MGHRA and CDR2 is YSYEKL. The length of the CDR3 is 15 residues. The J segment lost 7 bases and the V segment lost 1 base, leaving 6 bases of the junction unmatched. The CDR3 DNA is TGCGCCAGCAGCCAAGTCGGGGGGGATTGGAATGAGCAGTTCTTC. Protein product: CASSQVGGDWNEQFF.

This chain uses TRBV6-6 with TRBJ1-3; 8 bases agree with TRBD1. Trimming removed 6 bases from V and 3 bases from J; junction bases left unmatched: 4. From germline, CDR1 is MNHNY and CDR2 SVGAGI (reference sequence). This CDR3 region has 14 residues. The chain's CDR3 is CASSDRGGGNTIYF. Here the CDR3 DNA reads TGTGCCAGCAGCGACAGGGGTGGTGGAAACACCATATATTTT.

The chain is built from TRBV5-8 and TRBJ2-5; perhaps D is TRBD1 or TRBD2 (6 bases each). V was pared by 4 bases and J by 5 bases, with 18 bases between. There are 15 residues in the CDR3. Germline CDR1 SGHTS, CDR2 YDEGEE. The CDR3 is CASSPGGAGRETQYF. CDR3 coding DNA: TGTGCCAGCAGCCCCGGGGGCGCGGGGCGGGAGACCCAGTACTTC.

The rearrangement links TRBV28 to TRBJ2-3; D ambiguous. This CDR3 spans 12 amino acids. Trimming cost V 5 bases and J 0 bases, with 3 bases left between them. Germline CDR1 MDHEN, CDR2 SYDVKM. The CDR3 DNA reads TGTGCCAGCAGTGGGAGCACAGATACGCAGTATTTT. Translating it yields CASSGSTDTQYF.

This chain links TRBV5-1 with TRBJ2-1; 14 nucleotides align to TRBD2. The CDR3 runs to 15 residues. The trim removed 4 bases at V and 7 bases at J, leaving 4 bases unmatched. CDR1 is SGHRS, CDR2 YFSETQ, per germline. Written as DNA, the CDR3 is TGCGCCAGCAGCCGACTAGCGGGAGGGCCAAATGAGCAGTTCTTC. It translates to CASSRLAGGPNEQFF.

The gene calls are TRBV27 and TRBJ2-2; D may be TRBD2 (7 bases). CDR1 and CDR2 from the germline V gene are MNHEY and SMNVEV (reference sequence). V lost 8 bases and J lost 4, with 20 bases in between. The CDR3 loop spans 16 amino acids. The CDR3 region has the DNA TGTGCCAGCTCGTCAACGAGGGGAGGGGGCACCGGGGAGCTGTTTTTT. It codes for CASSSTRGGGTGELFF.

The chain is built from TRBV5-1 and TRBJ2-1; D gene uncertain. Trimming pared 1 base from V and 4 bases from J, leaving 12 bases between. The CDR3 loop spans 15 amino acids. CDR1 SGHRS and CDR2 YFSETQ come from the germline V gene. The CDR3 nucleotides are TGCGCCAGCAGCTTGCCCGTGGAGAGGTACAATGAGCAGTTCTTC. Protein: CASSLPVERYNEQFF.

The chain carries TRBV11-2 and TRBJ2-7; TRBD2 might be the D (6 bases). V dropped 1 base and J dropped 12 bases, with 13 bases sitting between them. There are 12 residues in the CDR3. Germline V CDR1 and CDR2: SGHAT, FQNNGV. CDR3 in DNA: TGTGCCAGCAGCTTAGTAGGAGGGGACTCGTACTTC. Its translation is CASSLVGGDSYF.

The chain couples TRBV28 to TRBJ2-1, with 10 positions matching TRBD2. The CDR3 sequence is 18 residues long. Germline-derived CDR1 and CDR2 are MDHEN and SYDVKM. Germline trimming cut 8 bases from V and 0 bases from J; bases unmatched to any gene: 13. The CDR3 nucleotides read TGTGCCAGCTTTTCCGGGACTAGCGAAATCAGCTCCTACAATGAGCAGTTCTTC. Its translation: CASFSGTSEISSYNEQFF.

J is TRBJ2-3 and V is TRBV28; 12 bases are shared with TRBD1. Germline trimming cut 1 base from V and 3 bases from J; bases unmatched to any gene: 2. CDR1 MDHEN and CDR2 SYDVKM come from the germline V gene. CDR3 length: 16 residues. The CDR3 DNA is TGTGCCAGCAGTTTATTGGGACAGGGGGCAACAGATACGCAGTATTTT. Its protein product is CASSLLGQGATDTQYF. Based on the CDR3 plus reference TRBV28 and TRBJ2-3, the full variable domain is DVKVTQSSRYLVKRTGEKVFLECVQDMDHENMFWYRQDPGLGLRLIYFSYDVKMKEKGDIPEGYSVSREKKERFSLILESASTNQTSMYLCASSLLGQGATDTQYFGPGTRLTVL.

This clone appeared once. The chain recombines TRBV18 with TRBJ2-1; D ambiguous. Trimming took 3 bases from V and 2 from J, leaving 8 bases between them. Germline values: CDR1 KGHSH, CDR2 LQKENI. This CDR3 is built from 14 residues. Written as DNA, the CDR3 is TGTGCCAGCTCACCGACTTACACCTACAATGAGCAGTTCTTC. This codes for CASSPTYTYNEQFF. Full variable domain (missing parts from reference TRBV18 and TRBJ2-1): NAGVMQNPRHLVRRRGQEARLRCSPMKGHSHVYWYRQLPEEGLKFMVYLQKENIIDESGMPKERFSAEFPKEGPSILRIQQVVRGDSAAYFCASSPTYTYNEQFFGPGTRLTVL.

This chain uses TRBV7-3 with TRBJ2-7; D could derive from TRBD1 or TRBD2 (5 bases each). Germline values: CDR1 SGHTA, CDR2 FQGTGA. V lost 0 bases and J lost 0, with 12 bases in between. CDR3 length: 16 amino acids. CDR3 sequence reads: CASSLTGDPSSYEQYF. The CDR3 DNA is TGTGCCAGCAGCTTAACGGGGGACCCTAGCTCCTACGAGCAGTACTTC.

J is TRBJ1-1 and V is TRBV5-5, with a weak D call TRBD1 (5 bases). The germline V gene encodes CDR1 SGHKS and CDR2 YYEKEE (reference sequence). V was shortened by 6 bases and J by 1 base, with 16 bases between the two germline ends. CDR3 length equals 15 residues. DNA of the CDR3: TGTGCCAGCACCTCGACCGGGGCACAGAACACTGAAGCTTTCTTT. It codes for CASTSTGAQNTEAFF.

To note about this clone: The sample has other DNA sequences that encode this CDR3 too. The rearrangement uses TRBV7-9 and TRBJ1-4, with no clear D. Germline values: CDR1 SEHNR, CDR2 FQNEAQ (reference sequence). Deletions cut 1 base from V and 0 bases from J, with 3 bases between. The CDR3 sequence is 14 residues long. The CDR3 loop is CASSLGSTNEKLFF. The CDR3 coding sequence is TGTGCCAGCAGCTTAGGTTCAACTAATGAAAAACTGTTTTTT.

The chain links TRBV19 to TRBJ2-1; D is uncertain. The germline gives CDR1 LNHDA, CDR2 SQIVND (reference sequence). The CDR3 covers 12 residues. V was clipped by 3 bases and J by 4 bases, with 4 bases between them. CDR3 residues: CASSMRYNEQFF. For the CDR3, the DNA is TGTGCCAGTAGTATGAGGTACAATGAGCAGTTCTTC.

The chain is built from TRBV13 and TRBJ1-5, with D perhaps TRBD1 (6 bases). This CDR3 has 17 residues. Per the germline V gene, CDR1 is PRHDT and CDR2 is FYEKMQ (reference sequence). Trimming cost V 4 bases and J 2 bases, with 18 bases left between them. CDR3 sequence: CASSSRGQRGGNQPQHF. The CDR3 DNA follows: TGTGCCAGCAGCTCAAGGGGACAAAGGGGGGGCAATCAGCCCCAGCATTTT.

The gene calls are TRBV6-5 and TRBJ1-2, with 7 bases that match TRBD1. The trim removed 5 bases at V and 3 bases at J, leaving 6 bases unmatched. The V gene's germline CDR1 is MNHEY and CDR2 SVGAGI. The CDR3 extends over 14 amino acids. Here the CDR3 DNA reads TGTGCCAGCAGTCCTTACAGGGGAGACTATGGCTACACCTTC. Residues: CASSPYRGDYGYTF.

The J gene is TRBJ2-3, the V gene TRBV19; no clear D gene. The germline gives CDR1 LNHDA, CDR2 SQIVND (reference sequence). The CDR3 loop spans 15 amino acids. V was pared by 0 bases and J by 5 bases, with 12 bases between. DNA for the CDR3: TGTGCCAGTAGTATAGAACGGCAGGCCGGAGATACGCAGTATTTT. This encodes CASSIERQAGDTQYF.

This clone was observed once. The CDR3 reads CASSILDRLNEKLFF. CDR3 DNA: TGTGCCAGTAGTATACTGGACAGACTAAATGAAAAACTGTTTTTT. This chain joins TRBV19 and TRBJ1-4; maybe TRBD1 (6 bases). The CDR3 runs to 15 residues. Trimming removed 2 bases from V and 5 bases from J, with 12 bases in between. CDR1 and CDR2 (germline): LNHDA, SQIVND (reference sequence).

The chain recombines TRBV6-6 with TRBJ1-1; 9 bases agree with TRBD1. Germline V lookup: CDR1 MNHNY, CDR2 SVGAGI (reference sequence). Germline trimming cut 6 bases from V and 7 bases from J; bases unmatched to any gene: 9. The CDR3 is 14 residues long. DNA for the CDR3: TGTGCCAGCAGACCGACAGGGGGGCCCTTTGAAGCTTTCTTT. Protein sequence: CASRPTGGPFEAFF.

The chain uses TRBV6-6 and TRBJ2-5; no clear D gene. V was clipped by 4 bases and J by 0 bases, with 15 bases between them. The CDR3 is made up of 16 amino acids. The germline V gene has CDR1 MNHNY and CDR2 SVGAGI (reference sequence). In nucleotides, the CDR3 is TGTGCCAGCAGTTCCGTCCAGACTGGGTACCAAGAGACCCAGTACTTC. It is translated as CASSSVQTGYQETQYF.

This clone appeared once. The chain combines TRBV5-1 with TRBJ1-1; D is perhaps TRBD1 (6 bases). This CDR3 is 14 amino acids long. Trimming shortened V by 2 bases and J by 6 bases, and 14 bases separated the two germline ends. Looked up from germline, CDR1 is SGHRS and CDR2 is YFSETQ. The CDR3 sequence: CASSLQGRDAEAFF. The CDR3 DNA sequence: TGCGCCAGCAGCTTACAGGGTAGGGACGCTGAAGCTTTCTTT.

The chain joins TRBV7-8 to TRBJ2-1, with 9 bases lining up with TRBD2. CDR1 is SGHVS, CDR2 FQNEAQ, per germline. Germline trimming cut 1 base from V and 6 bases from J; bases unmatched to any gene: 10. The CDR3 length is 17 residues. CDR3 DNA sequence: TGTGCCAGCAGCTTAGGAGTATTAGCGGGAGCGCTCAATGAGCAGTTCTTC. This translates into CASSLGVLAGALNEQFF.

This chain connects TRBV28 to TRBJ2-2; the D gene is possibly TRBD1 (6 bases). V lost 6 bases and J 5 bases, leaving 13 bases between the germline ends. There are 14 residues in the CDR3. The germline CDR1 and CDR2 sequences are MDHEN and SYDVKM. CDR3 coding DNA: TGTGCCAGCAGCTTACCCGGACAGACCGGGGAGCTGTTTTTT. Translating gives CASSLPGQTGELFF.